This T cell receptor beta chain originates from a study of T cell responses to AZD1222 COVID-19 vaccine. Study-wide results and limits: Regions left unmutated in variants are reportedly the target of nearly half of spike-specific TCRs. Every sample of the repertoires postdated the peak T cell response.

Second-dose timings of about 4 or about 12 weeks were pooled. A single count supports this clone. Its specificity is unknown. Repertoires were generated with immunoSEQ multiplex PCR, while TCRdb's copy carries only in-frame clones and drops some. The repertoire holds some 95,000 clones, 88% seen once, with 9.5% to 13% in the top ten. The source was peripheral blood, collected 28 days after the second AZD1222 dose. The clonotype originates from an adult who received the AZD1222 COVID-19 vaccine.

CDR3 region: CASSYSRNTEAFF. CDR3 coding DNA: TGTGCCAGCAGTTACAGTCGGAACACTGAAGCTTTCTTT. The chain carries TRBV6-5 and TRBJ1-1; D gene uncertain. The CDR3 is 13 residues long. V shed 2 bases and J shed 1 base, with 5 bases lying between them. Per the germline V gene, CDR1 is MNHEY and CDR2 is SVGAGI.